The source of this T cell receptor (beta chain) is a study of cytomegalovirus exposure and HLA in healthy donors. Study outcomes and limitations: Accounts indicate the classifier identified cytomegalovirus status with strong specificity and sensitivity.

As for this clone: The antigen is not known.

Germline V gives CDR1 PRHDT, CDR2 FYEKMQ (reference sequence). The junction had 9 bases not matched to a gene; V was cut back by 5 bases and J by 10 bases. CDR3 length: 15 amino acids. The PCR used 60 Vbeta and 13 Jbeta primers. Sequenced by immunoSEQ multiplex PCR; TCRdb stores in-frame clones only, minus some. The table lists fewer than 150,000 clones, roughly 80% of them singletons. The rearrangement links TRBV13 to TRBJ1-6, with 9 bases fitting TRBD1. The source is a woman under 40 in good health and CMV-seropositive. Sequencing used PBMCs. As DNA, the CDR3 is TGTGCCAGCAGCCTGGGGGACAGGGAGACCTCACCCCTCCACTTT. Its translation: CASSLGDRETSPLHF.